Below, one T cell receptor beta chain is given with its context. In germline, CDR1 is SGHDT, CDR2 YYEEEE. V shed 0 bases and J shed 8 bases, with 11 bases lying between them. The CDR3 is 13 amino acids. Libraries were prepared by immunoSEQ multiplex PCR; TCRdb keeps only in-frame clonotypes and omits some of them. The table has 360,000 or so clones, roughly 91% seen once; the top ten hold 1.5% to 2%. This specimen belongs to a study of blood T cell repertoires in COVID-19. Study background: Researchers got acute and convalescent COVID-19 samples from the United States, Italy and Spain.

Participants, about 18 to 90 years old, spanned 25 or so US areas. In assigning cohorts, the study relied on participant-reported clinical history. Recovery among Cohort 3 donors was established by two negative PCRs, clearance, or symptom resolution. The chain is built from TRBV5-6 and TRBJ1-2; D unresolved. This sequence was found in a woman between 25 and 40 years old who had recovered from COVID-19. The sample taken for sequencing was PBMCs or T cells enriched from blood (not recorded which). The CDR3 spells CASSLVGSRGYTF. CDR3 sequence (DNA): TGTGCCAGCAGCTTGGTTGGTTCCAGAGGCTACACCTTC.